What follows are 20 T cell receptor beta chains derived from one specimen sequenced in a study of blood T cells in healthy people across ages. With a J-beta primer mix and a sample-barcoded 5' primer, a second PCR ran roughly 6 to 11 cycles. MiXCR, applied by TCRdb to the 5' RACE reads, yields one record per CDR3 protein. The sample contains around 1,600,000 distinct CDR3 sequences, 35% to 45% of which appear only once. What was sequenced was blood. The source of these receptors is a woman aged 18-29 years in good health.

The chain carries TRBV7-8 and TRBJ1-1; no reliable D call. The CDR3 consists of 16 residues. Trimming took 5 bases from V and 5 from J, leaving 21 bases between them. CDR1 is SGHVS, CDR2 FQNEAQ, per germline. The CDR3 reads CASSSWRREEATEAFF. The CDR3 DNA is TGTGCCAGCAGCAGCTGGCGACGGGAAGAGGCTACTGAAGCTTTCTTT.

There are a few counts of this clonotype. The rearrangement uses TRBV9 and TRBJ2-5; the match to TRBD2 covers 7 bases. The CDR3 totals 14 residues. Germline assignment: CDR1 SGDLS and CDR2 YYNGEE. J was trimmed by 1 base and V by 4 bases; bases with no gene match: 4. CDR3 sequence reads: CASSPGLTQETQYF. In DNA, the CDR3 is TGTGCCAGCAGCCCGGGACTAACCCAAGAGACCCAGTACTTC.

The chain couples TRBV7-2 to TRBJ2-7, with D possibly matching TRBD2 (6 bases). Germline loops: CDR1 SGHTA, CDR2 FQGNSA. The V and J ends lost 4 bases and 4 bases respectively, with 17 bases between them. There are 15 residues in the CDR3. CDR3 nucleotides: TGTGCCAGCAGCTCTTTCGGTCGCGGGATTTACGAGCAGTACTTC. This encodes CASSSFGRGIYEQYF.

The chain employs TRBV20-1 and TRBJ2-1; 10 bases are shared with TRBD1. Germline trimming cut 4 bases from V and 4 bases from J; bases unmatched to any gene: 10. In germline, CDR1 is DFQATT, CDR2 SNEGSKA (reference sequence). The CDR3 is 16 residues long. This CDR3 is CSAIPTGGLTYNEQFF. Here the CDR3 DNA reads TGCAGTGCTATCCCGACAGGGGGCTTAACGTACAATGAGCAGTTCTTC.

J is TRBJ2-1 and V is TRBV7-9; 12 bases are shared with TRBD2. The CDR3 is made up of 18 amino acids. The germline gives CDR1 SEHNR, CDR2 FQNEAQ (reference sequence). V shed 5 bases, J shed 0 bases, and the junction held 8 bases outside the gene matches. The CDR3: CASSPPLTSGGSYNEQFF. CDR3 coding DNA: TGTGCCAGCAGCCCACCCCTGACTAGCGGGGGCTCCTACAATGAGCAGTTCTTC.

A few counts support this clonotype. CDR3 in amino acids: CASSSPGQDTEAFF. DNA of the CDR3: TGTGCCAGCAGTTCTCCCGGACAAGACACTGAAGCTTTCTTT. V gene TRBV27 combines with J gene TRBJ1-1; a weak D match, TRBD1 (5 bases). The CDR3 runs 14 residues. From germline, CDR1 is MNHEY and CDR2 SMNVEV (reference sequence). The germline V and J ends were trimmed by 4 bases and 3 bases, with 12 bases remaining between them.

The rearrangement links TRBV6-2 or TRBV6-3 to TRBJ2-6; the match to TRBD1 covers 10 bases. From germline, CDR1 is MNHEY and CDR2 SVGEGT. The V segment lost 9 bases and the J segment 0 bases; nucleotides outside the gene matches: 5. The CDR3 contains 16 residues. In DNA, the CDR3 is TGTGCCAGTGACAGGGGGCGAATCTCTGGGGCCAACGTCCTGACTTTC. It encodes CASDRGRISGANVLTF.

As regards this clonotype: Given the absence of the conserved phenylalanine or tryptophan at the CDR3 end, a read error is likely. This rearrangement joins TRBV3-1 to TRBJ1-2, with a possible D match to TRBD1 (5 bases). Germline V gene lookup returns CDR1 LGHDT and CDR2 YNNKEL (reference sequence). The length of the CDR3 is 14 residues. V shed 0 bases and J shed 6 bases, with 11 bases lying between them. In nucleotides, the CDR3 is TGTGCCAGCAGCCAAGAAAGGGGCGCGGATGGCTACACCCTC. Its translation is CASSQERGADGYTL.

Details on this clonotype: Relative to the germline gene, one junction end is altered; a read error may explain this. The V call is TRBV6-5, the J call TRBJ1-4, with a possible D match to TRBD1 (5 bases). Looked up from germline, CDR1 is MNHEY and CDR2 is SVGAGI. CDR3 length equals 14 residues. As DNA, the CDR3 is TGTGCCAGCAGTTACGGTGGGGCCAATGGAAAACTGTTTTTT. The encoded protein is CASSYGGANGKLFF.

This sequence joins TRBV24-1 and TRBJ2-2; D gene ambiguous. V lost 7 bases to trimming and J lost 3 bases, with 8 bases between them. This CDR3 contains 13 residues. Germline V CDR1 and CDR2: KGHDR, SFDVKD. The CDR3 nucleotides are TGTGCCACCAGGGAGCCTTACACCGGGGAGCTGTTTTTT. It yields the protein CATREPYTGELFF.

This chain links TRBV20-1 with TRBJ1-2; TRBD1 matches at 10 bases. CDR3 length: 12 amino acids. Germline loops: CDR1 DFQATT, CDR2 SNEGSKA (reference sequence). J was trimmed by 6 bases and V by 6 bases; bases with no gene match: 4. The CDR3 loop is CSAPTGGDGYTF. The CDR3 bases are TGCAGTGCCCCGACAGGGGGCGATGGCTACACCTTC.

This clonotype turned up a few times. This chain joins TRBV6-6 and TRBJ2-7; D possibly corresponds to TRBD2 (5 bases). The CDR3 runs 13 residues. CDR1 and CDR2 (germline): MNHNY, SVGAGI (reference sequence). V was pared by 7 bases and J by 6 bases, with 16 bases between. For the CDR3, the DNA is TGTGCCAGCAAGCTCTCGCAAGGGAGCGAGCAGTACTTC. Its translation is CASKLSQGSEQYF.

This clonotype has just a few counts. V and J are TRBV12-3 or TRBV12-4 and TRBJ2-7; 7 positions agree with TRBD2. The V and J ends lost 6 bases and 0 bases, in that order; junction bases with no gene match: 14. This CDR3 has 17 amino acids. As DNA, the CDR3 is TGTGCCAGCAGCCCAGACCCGATAGCGGGTCACTCCTACGAGCAGTACTTC. It codes for CASSPDPIAGHSYEQYF.

This chain joins TRBV15 and TRBJ2-3, with unresolved D. The CDR3 has 15 residues. The ends were cut back, 0 bases at V and 1 base at J, with 8 bases in the middle. CDR1 LNHNV and CDR2 YYDKDF come from the germline V gene (reference sequence). The DNA for the CDR3 is TGTGCCACCAGCAGAGATCCTACAGGCACAGATACGCAGTATTTT. It yields the protein CATSRDPTGTDTQYF.

The chain couples TRBV4-2 to TRBJ2-1; D may be TRBD2 (7 bases). Germline V gives CDR1 LGHNA, CDR2 YNFKEQ. This CDR3 contains 15 residues. Trimming cost V 4 bases and J 7 bases, with 17 bases left between them. The CDR3 nucleotides read TGTGCCAGCAGCCCCCGACTAGCACAGGGAAATGAGCAGTTCTTC. Its protein product is CASSPRLAQGNEQFF.

This sequence joins TRBV7-8 and TRBJ2-7, with D tentatively TRBD1 (5 bases). Trimming took 5 bases from V and 3 from J, leaving 17 bases between them. Germline CDR1 SGHVS, CDR2 FQNEAQ. CDR3 length equals 15 residues. CDR3 region: CASSPKRGNFYEQYF. The CDR3 region has the DNA TGTGCCAGCAGCCCTAAAAGGGGAAATTTCTACGAGCAGTACTTC.

On this clonotype itself: This may be a read error: a much more frequent sequence differs by one nucleotide. J is TRBJ2-3 and V is TRBV7-6; TRBD2 is a possible D gene (5 bases). Trimming cost V 3 bases and J 4 bases, with 11 bases left between them. The germline gives CDR1 SGHVS, CDR2 FNYEAQ. The CDR3 covers 14 residues. CDR3 region: CASSFRGSADTQYF. For the CDR3, the DNA is TGTGCCAGCAGCTTCCGGGGAAGCGCAGATACGCAGTATTTT.

The chain carries TRBV21-1 and TRBJ2-3; the D segment call TRBD1 is taken from the table without a DNA check. TRBV21-1 is termed a pseudogene. This CDR3 spans 21 amino acids. Here the CDR3 reads CASSKADLRDRGIMGTDTQYF. CDR3 DNA: TGTGCCAGCAGCAAAGCGGACCTCCGGGACAGGGGGATCATGGGCACAGATACGCAGTATTTT.

The V and J genes are TRBV6-2 or TRBV6-3 and TRBJ2-7, with D possibly matching TRBD1 (6 bases). Trimming cost V 7 bases and J 2 bases, with 15 bases left between them. Germline values: CDR1 MNHEY, CDR2 SVGEGT. The CDR3 length is 14 residues. The CDR3 loop reads CASNPWTDPYEQYF. The CDR3 nucleotides are TGTGCCAGCAACCCCTGGACAGACCCCTACGAGCAGTACTTC.

This clonotype has only a few counts. CDR3 DNA sequence: TGTGCCAGCAGTGATCTTAATAACACCGGGTCCAATTCTTACGAGCAGTACTTC. Translating gives CASSDLNNTGSNSYEQYF. The chain employs TRBV25-1 and TRBJ2-7; no definite D call. V gave up 3 bases and J gave up 4 bases, with 25 bases separating them. Per the germline V gene, CDR1 is MGHDK and CDR2 is SYGVNS. This CDR3 region has 18 residues.